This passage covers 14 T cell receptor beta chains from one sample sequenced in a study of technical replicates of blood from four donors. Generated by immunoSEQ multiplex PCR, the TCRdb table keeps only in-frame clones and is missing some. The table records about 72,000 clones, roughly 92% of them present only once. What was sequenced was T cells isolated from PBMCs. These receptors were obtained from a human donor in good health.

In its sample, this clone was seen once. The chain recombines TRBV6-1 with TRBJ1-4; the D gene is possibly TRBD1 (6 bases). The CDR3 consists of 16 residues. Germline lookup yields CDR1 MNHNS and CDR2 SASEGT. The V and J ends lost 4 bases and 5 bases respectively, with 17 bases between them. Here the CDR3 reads CASSGHLWGLNEKLFF. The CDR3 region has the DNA TGTGCCAGCAGTGGTCACCTATGGGGGCTAAATGAAAAACTGTTTTTT.

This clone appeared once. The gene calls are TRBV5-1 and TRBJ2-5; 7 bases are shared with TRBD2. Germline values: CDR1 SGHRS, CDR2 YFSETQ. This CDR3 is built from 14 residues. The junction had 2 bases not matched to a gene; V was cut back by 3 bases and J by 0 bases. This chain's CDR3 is CASSWEGNQETQYF. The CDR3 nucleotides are TGCGCCAGCAGCTGGGAGGGGAACCAAGAGACCCAGTACTTC.

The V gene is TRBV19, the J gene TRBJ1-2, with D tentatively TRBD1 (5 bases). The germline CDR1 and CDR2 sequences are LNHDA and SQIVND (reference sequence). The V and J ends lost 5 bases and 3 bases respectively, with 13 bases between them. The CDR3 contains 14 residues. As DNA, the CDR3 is TGTGCCAGTAGTTATCAGGGAACCCACTATGGCTACACCTTC. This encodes CASSYQGTHYGYTF.

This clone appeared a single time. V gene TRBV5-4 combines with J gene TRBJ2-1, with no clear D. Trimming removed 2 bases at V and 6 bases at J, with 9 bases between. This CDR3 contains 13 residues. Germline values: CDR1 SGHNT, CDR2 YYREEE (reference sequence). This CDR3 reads CASSFVGGNEQFF. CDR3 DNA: TGTGCCAGCAGCTTTGTAGGCGGCAATGAGCAGTTCTTC.

CDR3 DNA sequence: TGTGCCAGCAGTTTAGAACTAGCGGGAGACTATGAGCAGTTCTTC. Translation gives CASSLELAGDYEQFF. The V and J genes are TRBV27 and TRBJ2-1, with 11 bases that match TRBD2. Germline CDR1 reads MNHEY; CDR2 reads SMNVEV (reference sequence). CDR3 size: 15 residues. V shed 2 bases and J 8 bases; nucleotides not matched to a gene: 5.

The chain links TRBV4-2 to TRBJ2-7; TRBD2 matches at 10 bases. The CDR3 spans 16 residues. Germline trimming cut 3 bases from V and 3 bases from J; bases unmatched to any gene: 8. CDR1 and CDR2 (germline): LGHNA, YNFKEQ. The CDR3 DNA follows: TGTGCCAGCAGCCACGCGCTAGCGGGAGTGATCTACGAGCAGTACTTC. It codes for CASSHALAGVIYEQYF.

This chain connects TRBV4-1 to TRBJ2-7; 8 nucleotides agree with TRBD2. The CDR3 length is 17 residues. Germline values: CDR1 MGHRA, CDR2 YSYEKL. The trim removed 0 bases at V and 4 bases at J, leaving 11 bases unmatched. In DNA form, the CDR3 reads TGCGCCAGCAGCCAAGATTTACTAGCGGTATCTAATTACGAGCAGTACTTC. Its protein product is CASSQDLLAVSNYEQYF.

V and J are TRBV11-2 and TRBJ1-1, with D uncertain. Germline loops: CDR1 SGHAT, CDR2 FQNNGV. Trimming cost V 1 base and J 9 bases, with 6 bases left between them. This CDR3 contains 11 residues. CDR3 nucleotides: TGTGCCAGCAGCTTAGGGCAACAAGCTTTCTTT. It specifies CASSLGQQAFF.

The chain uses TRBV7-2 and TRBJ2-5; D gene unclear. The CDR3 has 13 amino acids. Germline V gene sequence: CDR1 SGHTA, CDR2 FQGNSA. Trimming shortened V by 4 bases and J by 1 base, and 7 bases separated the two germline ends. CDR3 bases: TGTGCCAGCAGCTACGTCAGCCAAGAGACCCAGTACTTC. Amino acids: CASSYVSQETQYF. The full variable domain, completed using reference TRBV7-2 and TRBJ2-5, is GAGVSQSPSNKVTEKGKDVELRCDPISGHTALYWYRQSLGQGLEFLIYFQGNSAPDKSGLPSDRFSAERTGGSVSTLTIQRTQQEDSAVYLCASSYVSQETQYFGPGTRLLVL.

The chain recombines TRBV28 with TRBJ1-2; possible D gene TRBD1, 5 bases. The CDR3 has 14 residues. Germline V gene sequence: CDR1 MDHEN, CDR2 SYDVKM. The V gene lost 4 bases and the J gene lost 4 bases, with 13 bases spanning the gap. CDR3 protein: CASSSRAGLYGYTF. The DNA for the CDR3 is TGTGCCAGCAGTTCCCGCGCAGGGCTCTATGGCTACACCTTC.

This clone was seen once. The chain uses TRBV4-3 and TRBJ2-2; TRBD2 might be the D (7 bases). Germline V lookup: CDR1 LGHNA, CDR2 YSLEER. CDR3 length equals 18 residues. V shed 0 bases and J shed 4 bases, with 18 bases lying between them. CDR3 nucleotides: TGCGCCAGCAGCCAAGAGGGGGGGACACTGGGGACCACCGGGGAGCTGTTTTTT. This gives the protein CASSQEGGTLGTTGELFF.

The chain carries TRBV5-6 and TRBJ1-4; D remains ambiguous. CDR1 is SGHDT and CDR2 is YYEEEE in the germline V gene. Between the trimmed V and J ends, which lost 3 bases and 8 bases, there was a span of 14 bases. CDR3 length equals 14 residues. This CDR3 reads CASSYDGDREKLFF. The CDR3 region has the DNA TGTGCCAGCAGCTATGACGGGGATCGAGAAAAACTGTTTTTT.

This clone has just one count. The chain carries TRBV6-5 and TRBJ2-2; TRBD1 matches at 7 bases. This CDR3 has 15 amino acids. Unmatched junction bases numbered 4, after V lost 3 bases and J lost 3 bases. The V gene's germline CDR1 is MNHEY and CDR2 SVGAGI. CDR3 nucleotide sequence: TGTGCCAGCAGTTATGAAGGGGGCTACACCGGGGAGCTGTTTTTT. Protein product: CASSYEGGYTGELFF.

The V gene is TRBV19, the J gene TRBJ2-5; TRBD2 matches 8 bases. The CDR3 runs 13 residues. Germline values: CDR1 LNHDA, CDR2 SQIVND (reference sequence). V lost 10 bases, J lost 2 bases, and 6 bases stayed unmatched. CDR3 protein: CATRLANQETQYF. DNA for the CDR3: TGTGCCACCCGACTAGCGAATCAAGAGACCCAGTACTTC.